Listed below are T cell receptor beta chains from one sample, sequenced in a study of monozygotic twins with inflammatory bowel disease. TCRdb reprocessed the 5' RACE reads, with one entry per CDR3 protein and no DNA. The listing contains about 380,000 distinct CDR3 sequences. Sequencing used blood. The origin of the receptors is a human donor with ulcerative colitis or Crohn's disease, or a healthy co-twin of an affected twin (not recorded which). Both conserved end residues are part of each CDR3.

V	J	CDR3
TRBV7-2	TRBJ2-7	CASSSGTGREQYF
TRBV7-8	TRBJ2-3	CASSLASTSGDTQYF
TRBV20-1	TRBJ2-1	CSARTSPKDEQFF
TRBV7-9	TRBJ2-1	CASSLGRDRGIYNEQFF
TRBV7-2	TRBJ2-5	CASSLAPMGQPVFYQETQYF
TRBV18	TRBJ2-7	CASSRDRGFVEQYF
TRBV20-1	TRBJ1-1	CSALQSNTEAFF
TRBV20-1	TRBJ1-6	CSALLVGRGNSPLHF
TRBV7-9	TRBJ2-1	CASSLGIQPSYNEQFF
TRBV6-5	TRBJ2-7	CASSPTLGRQYF
TRBV7-2	TRBJ2-3	CASAGGGVSTDTQYF
TRBV27	TRBJ1-2	CASGRKLSHYGYTF
TRBV9	TRBJ2-1	CASSPKPLGQNYNEQFF
TRBV6-1	TRBJ2-7	CASSEPGLAEEQYF
TRBV20-1	TRBJ2-3	CSARPPLVPLGFDTQYF
TRBV6-1	TRBJ1-1	CASNRGLSGTEAFF
TRBV15	TRBJ1-5	CATDPGPDSNQPQHF
TRBV7-2	TRBJ1-6	CASSSRQALGSPLHF
TRBV20-1	TRBJ2-3	CSASFGTADTQYF
TRBV5-5	TRBJ1-2	CASSFDRVSYTF
TRBV15	TRBJ2-3	CATSKGQGGNTDTQYF
TRBV20-1	TRBJ1-2	CSARSGGAEASGYTF
TRBV6-1	TRBJ1-1	CASSQVTEAFF
TRBV7-9	TRBJ1-1	CASRSRTEVNTEAFF
TRBV12-3/TRBV12-4	TRBJ1-1	CASSPPVVLHTEAFF
TRBV24-1	TRBJ2-1	CATSAGGTGSNEQFF
TRBV14	TRBJ2-7	CASICRLSSYEQYF
TRBV29-1	TRBJ2-3	CSVEGGLGLDTQYF
TRBV7-9	TRBJ2-3	CASSLDRLTDTQYF
TRBV4-1	TRBJ2-7	CASSPGMNGAYEQYF
TRBV3-1	TRBJ2-2	CASSQEGLTGELFF
TRBV29-1	TRBJ2-4	CSVEGGTADIQYF
TRBV5-1	TRBJ1-2	CASSADRTNYGYTF
TRBV10-3	TRBJ2-7	CAISEVGLASYEQYF
TRBV5-1	TRBJ1-6	CASSTGTDNSPLHF
TRBV7-2	TRBJ1-3	CASTYDSGRRNTIYF
TRBV24-1	TRBJ2-2	CATGLITGELFF
TRBV9	TRBJ1-6	CASSVEATGTGNSPLHF
TRBV18	TRBJ2-5	CASSPVDSQETQYF
TRBV6-1	TRBJ2-2	CASSRTSRGTGELFF
TRBV20-1	TRBJ2-3	CSARDRRPTDTQYF
TRBV4-2	TRBJ1-2	CASSPNRQGLVYGYTF
TRBV5-1	TRBJ2-7	CASSSGQGAASAYEQYF
TRBV7-9	TRBJ2-7	CASTRPGSSSYEQYF
TRBV4-3	TRBJ1-2	CASSQTGSENYGYTF
TRBV20-1	TRBJ2-7	CSAVAGGMGEQYF
TRBV11-1	TRBJ1-1	CASSPTIGGYSLNTEAFF
TRBV14	TRBJ2-2	CASSPPFNTGEPFF